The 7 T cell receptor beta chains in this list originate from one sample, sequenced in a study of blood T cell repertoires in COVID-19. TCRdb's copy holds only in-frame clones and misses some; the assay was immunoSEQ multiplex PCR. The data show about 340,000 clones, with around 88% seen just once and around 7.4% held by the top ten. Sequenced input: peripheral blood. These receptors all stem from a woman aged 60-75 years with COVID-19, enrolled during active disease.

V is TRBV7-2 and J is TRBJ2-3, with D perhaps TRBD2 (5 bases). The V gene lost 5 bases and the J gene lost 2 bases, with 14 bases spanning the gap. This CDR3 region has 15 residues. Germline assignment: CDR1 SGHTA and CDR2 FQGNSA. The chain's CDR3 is CASSPYEGLTDTQYF. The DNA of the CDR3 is TGTGCCAGCAGCCCCTACGAGGGCCTCACAGATACGCAGTATTTT. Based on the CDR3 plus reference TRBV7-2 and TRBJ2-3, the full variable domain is GAGVSQSPSNKVTEKGKDVELRCDPISGHTALYWYRQSLGQGLEFLIYFQGNSAPDKSGLPSDRFSAERTGGSVSTLTIQRTQQEDSAVYLCASSPYEGLTDTQYFGPGTRLTVL.

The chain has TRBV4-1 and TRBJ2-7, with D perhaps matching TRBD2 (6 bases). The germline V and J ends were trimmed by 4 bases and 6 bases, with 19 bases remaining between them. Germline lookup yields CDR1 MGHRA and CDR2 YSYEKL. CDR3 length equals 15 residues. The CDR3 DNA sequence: TGCGCCAGCAGCCTGGGTCGCGGGGCTGGCGGCGAGCAGTACTTC. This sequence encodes CASSLGRGAGGEQYF.

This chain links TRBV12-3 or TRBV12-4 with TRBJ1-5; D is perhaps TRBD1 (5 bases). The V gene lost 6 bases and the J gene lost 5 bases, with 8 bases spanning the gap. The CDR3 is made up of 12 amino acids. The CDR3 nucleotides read TGTGCCAGCAGGCCGGGGGATCAGCCCCAGCATTTT. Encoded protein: CASRPGDQPQHF.

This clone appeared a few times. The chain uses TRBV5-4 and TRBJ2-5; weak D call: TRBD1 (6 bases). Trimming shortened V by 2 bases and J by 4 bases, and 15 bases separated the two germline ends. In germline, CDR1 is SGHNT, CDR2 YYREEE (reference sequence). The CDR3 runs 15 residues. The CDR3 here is CASSFQGSGGETQYF. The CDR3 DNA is TGTGCCAGCAGCTTTCAGGGGAGCGGAGGAGAGACCCAGTACTTC.

The CDR3 region has the DNA TGTGCCAGCAGCTTAGACCTAGGAACTTCTGGGGCCAACGTCCTGACTTTC. Translated: CASSLDLGTSGANVLTF. The rearrangement uses TRBV7-9 and TRBJ2-6; D remains unclear. The V gene lost 1 base and the J gene lost 1 base, with 11 bases spanning the gap. This CDR3 has 17 residues. From germline, CDR1 is SEHNR and CDR2 FQNEAQ (reference sequence). Filled out from reference TRBV7-9 and TRBJ2-6, the complete variable domain reads DTGVSQNPRHKITKRGQNVTFRCDPISEHNRLYWYRQTLGQGPEFLTYFQNEAQLEKSRLLSDRFSAERPKGSFSTLEIQRTEQGDSAMYLCASSLDLGTSGANVLTFGAGSRLTVL.

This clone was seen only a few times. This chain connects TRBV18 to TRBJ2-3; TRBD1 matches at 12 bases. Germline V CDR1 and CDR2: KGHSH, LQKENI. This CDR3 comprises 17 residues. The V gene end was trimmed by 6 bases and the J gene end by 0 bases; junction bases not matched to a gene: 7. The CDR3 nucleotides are TGTGCCAGCTCCTCCGGGACAGGGGGCACTAGCACAGATACGCAGTATTTT. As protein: CASSSGTGGTSTDTQYF.

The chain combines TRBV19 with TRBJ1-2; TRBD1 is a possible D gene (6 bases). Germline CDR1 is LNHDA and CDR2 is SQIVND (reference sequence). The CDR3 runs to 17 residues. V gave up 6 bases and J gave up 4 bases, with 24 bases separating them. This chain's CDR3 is CASSPSRTVRIFYGYTF. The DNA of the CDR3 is TGTGCCAGTAGCCCAAGTCGGACAGTCAGAATTTTCTATGGCTACACCTTC. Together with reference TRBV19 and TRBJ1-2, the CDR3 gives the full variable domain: DGGITQSPKYLFRKEGQNVTLSCEQNLNHDAMYWYRQDPGQGLRLIYYSQIVNDFQKGDIAEGYSVSREKKESFPLTVTSAQKNPTAFYLCASSPSRTVRIFYGYTFGSGTRLTVV.